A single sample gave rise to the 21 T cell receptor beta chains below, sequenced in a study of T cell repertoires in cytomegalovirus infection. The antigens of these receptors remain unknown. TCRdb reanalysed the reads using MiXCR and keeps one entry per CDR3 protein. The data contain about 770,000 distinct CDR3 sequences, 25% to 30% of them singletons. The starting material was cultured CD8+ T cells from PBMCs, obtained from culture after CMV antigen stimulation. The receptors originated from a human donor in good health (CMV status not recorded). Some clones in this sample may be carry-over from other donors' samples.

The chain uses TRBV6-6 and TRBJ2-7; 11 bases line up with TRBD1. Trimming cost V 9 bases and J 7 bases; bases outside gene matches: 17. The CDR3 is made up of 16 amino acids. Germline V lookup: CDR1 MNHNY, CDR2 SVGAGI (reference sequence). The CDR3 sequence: CARLKLDRGRSREQYF. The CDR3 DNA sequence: TGTGCCAGACTAAAACTGGACAGGGGGCGTTCTCGGGAGCAGTACTTC.

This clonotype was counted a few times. In nucleotides, the CDR3 is TGTGCCAGCAGTTCAAAGCCCTGGACAGGGTCCTCCTACGAGCAGTACGTC. Amino acids: CASSSKPWTGSSYEQYV. The chain carries TRBV6-2 or TRBV6-3 and TRBJ2-7; TRBD1 matches 8 bases. V was clipped by 4 bases and J by 0 bases; unmatched bases: 11. Germline CDR1 MNHEY, CDR2 SVGEGT. The CDR3 contains 17 residues.

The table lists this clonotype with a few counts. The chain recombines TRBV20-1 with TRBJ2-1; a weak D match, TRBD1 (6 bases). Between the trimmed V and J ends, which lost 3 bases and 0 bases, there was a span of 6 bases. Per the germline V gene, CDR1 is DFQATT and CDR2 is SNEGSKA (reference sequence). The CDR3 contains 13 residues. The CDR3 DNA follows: TGCAGTGCTAGGGGGGCCTCCTACAATGAGCAGTTCTTC. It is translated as CSARGASYNEQFF.

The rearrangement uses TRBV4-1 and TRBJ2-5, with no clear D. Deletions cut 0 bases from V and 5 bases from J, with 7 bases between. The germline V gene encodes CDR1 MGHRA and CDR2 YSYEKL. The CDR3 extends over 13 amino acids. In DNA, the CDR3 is TGCGCCAGCAGCCAAGACGTGTCGGAGACCCAGTACTTC. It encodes CASSQDVSETQYF.

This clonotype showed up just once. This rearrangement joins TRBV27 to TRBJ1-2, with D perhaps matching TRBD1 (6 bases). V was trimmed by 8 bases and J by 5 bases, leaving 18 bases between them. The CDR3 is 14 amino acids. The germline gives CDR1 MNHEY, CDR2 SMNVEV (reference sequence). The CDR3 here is CASVGTGPTYGYTF. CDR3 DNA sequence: TGTGCCAGCGTGGGCACAGGGCCCACTTATGGCTACACCTTC.

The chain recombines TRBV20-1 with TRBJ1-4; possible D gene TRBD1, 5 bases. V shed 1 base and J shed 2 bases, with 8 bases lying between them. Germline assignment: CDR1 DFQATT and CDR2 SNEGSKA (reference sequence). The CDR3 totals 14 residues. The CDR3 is CSARGEGTNEKLFF. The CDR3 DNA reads TGCAGTGCTAGAGGGGAGGGGACTAATGAAAAACTGTTTTTT.

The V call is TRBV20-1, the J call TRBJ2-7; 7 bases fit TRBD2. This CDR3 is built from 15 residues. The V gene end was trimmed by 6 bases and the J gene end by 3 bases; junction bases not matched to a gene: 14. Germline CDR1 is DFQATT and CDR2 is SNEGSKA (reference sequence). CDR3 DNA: TGCAGTGCCACTCGGCTAGCGGAGACCTTCTACGAGCAGTACGTC. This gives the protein CSATRLAETFYEQYV.

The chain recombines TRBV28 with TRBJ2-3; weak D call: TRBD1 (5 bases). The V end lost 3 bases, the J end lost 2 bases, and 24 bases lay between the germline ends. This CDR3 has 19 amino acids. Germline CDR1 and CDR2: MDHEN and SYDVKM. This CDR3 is CASSLGTGSFPVDTDTQYF. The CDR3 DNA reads TGTGCCAGCAGTTTGGGAACAGGTTCGTTTCCAGTAGACACAGATACGCAGTATTTT.

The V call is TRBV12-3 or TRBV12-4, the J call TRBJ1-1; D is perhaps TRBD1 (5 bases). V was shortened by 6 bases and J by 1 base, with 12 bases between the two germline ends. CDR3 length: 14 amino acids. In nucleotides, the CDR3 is TGTGCCAGCAGCATAATTGACAGGAACACTGAAGCTTTCTTT. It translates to CASSIIDRNTEAFF.

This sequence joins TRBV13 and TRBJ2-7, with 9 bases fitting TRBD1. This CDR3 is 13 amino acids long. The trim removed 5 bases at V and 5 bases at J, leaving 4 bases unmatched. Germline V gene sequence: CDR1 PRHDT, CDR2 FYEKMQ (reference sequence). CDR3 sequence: CASSTGTGNEQYV. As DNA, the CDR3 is TGTGCCAGCAGCACAGGGACAGGGAACGAGCAGTACGTC.

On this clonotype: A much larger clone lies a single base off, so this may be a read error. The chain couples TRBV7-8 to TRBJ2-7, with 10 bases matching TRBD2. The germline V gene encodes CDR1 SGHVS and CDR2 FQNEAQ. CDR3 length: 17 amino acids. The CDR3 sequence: CVSSLAPSGGGWDEQYV. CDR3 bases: TGTGTCAGCAGCTTAGCACCTAGCGGGGGAGGCTGGGACGAGCAGTACGTC.

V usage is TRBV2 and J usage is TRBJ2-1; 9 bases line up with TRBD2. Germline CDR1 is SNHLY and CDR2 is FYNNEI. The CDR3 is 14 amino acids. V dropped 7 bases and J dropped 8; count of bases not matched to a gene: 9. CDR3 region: CASTPAGGQDEQFF. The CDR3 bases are TGTGCCAGCACTCCAGCGGGGGGCCAGGATGAGCAGTTCTTC.

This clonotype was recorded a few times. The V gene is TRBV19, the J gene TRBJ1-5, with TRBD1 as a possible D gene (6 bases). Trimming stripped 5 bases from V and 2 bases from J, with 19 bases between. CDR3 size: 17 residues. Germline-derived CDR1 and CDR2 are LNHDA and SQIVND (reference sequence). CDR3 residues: CASSFPGGALGNQPQHF. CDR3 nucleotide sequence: TGTGCCAGTAGTTTTCCTGGGGGGGCATTGGGCAATCAGCCCCAGCATTTT. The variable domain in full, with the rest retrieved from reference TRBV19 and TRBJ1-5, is DGGITQSPKYLFRKEGQNVTLSCEQNLNHDAMYWYRQDPGQGLRLIYYSQIVNDFQKGDIAEGYSVSREKKESFPLTVTSAQKNPTAFYLCASSFPGGALGNQPQHFGDGTRLSIL.

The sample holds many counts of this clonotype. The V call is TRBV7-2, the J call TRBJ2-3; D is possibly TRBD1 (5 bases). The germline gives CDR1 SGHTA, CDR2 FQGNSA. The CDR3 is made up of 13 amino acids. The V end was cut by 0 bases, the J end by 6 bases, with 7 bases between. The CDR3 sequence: CASSLAGHDTQYF. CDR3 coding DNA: TGTGCCAGCAGCTTAGCAGGACACGATACGCAGTATTTT.

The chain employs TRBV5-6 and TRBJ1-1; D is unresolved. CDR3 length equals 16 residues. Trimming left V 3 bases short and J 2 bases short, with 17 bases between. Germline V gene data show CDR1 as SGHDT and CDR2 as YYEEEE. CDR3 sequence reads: CASSWREVIGNTEAFF. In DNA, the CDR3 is TGTGCCAGCAGCTGGAGGGAGGTGATAGGCAACACTGAAGCTTTCTTT.

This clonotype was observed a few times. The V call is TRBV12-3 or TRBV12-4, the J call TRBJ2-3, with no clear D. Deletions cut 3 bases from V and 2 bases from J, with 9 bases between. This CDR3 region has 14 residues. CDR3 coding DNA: TGTGCCAGCAGTTTTCAAGACGCCACAGATACGCAGTATTTT. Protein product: CASSFQDATDTQYF.

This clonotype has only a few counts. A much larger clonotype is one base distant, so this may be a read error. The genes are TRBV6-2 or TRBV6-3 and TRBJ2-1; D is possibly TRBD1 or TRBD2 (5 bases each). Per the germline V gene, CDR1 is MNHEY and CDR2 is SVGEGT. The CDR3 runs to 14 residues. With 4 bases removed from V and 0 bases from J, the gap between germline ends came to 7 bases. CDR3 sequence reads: CASSWDRSYNEQFF. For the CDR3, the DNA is TGTGCCAGCAGTTGGGACCGCTCCTACAATGAGCAGTTCTTC.

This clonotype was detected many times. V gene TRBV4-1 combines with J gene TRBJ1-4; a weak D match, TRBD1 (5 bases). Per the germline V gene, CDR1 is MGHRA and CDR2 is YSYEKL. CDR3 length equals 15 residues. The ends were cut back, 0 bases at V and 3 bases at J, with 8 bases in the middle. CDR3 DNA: TGCGCCAGCAGCCAAGAGGGGGTGTCTAATGAAAAACTGTTTTTT. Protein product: CASSQEGVSNEKLFF.

The CDR3 protein is CASSDRRLGQPQHF. CDR3 coding DNA: TGTGCCAGCAGCGACAGGCGTCTGGGTCAGCCCCAGCATTTT. This rearrangement joins TRBV25-1 to TRBJ1-5; D is possibly TRBD1 (6 bases). Germline V gene sequence: CDR1 MGHDK, CDR2 SYGVNS. Trimming stripped 6 bases from V and 6 bases from J, with 15 bases between. The CDR3 loop spans 14 amino acids.

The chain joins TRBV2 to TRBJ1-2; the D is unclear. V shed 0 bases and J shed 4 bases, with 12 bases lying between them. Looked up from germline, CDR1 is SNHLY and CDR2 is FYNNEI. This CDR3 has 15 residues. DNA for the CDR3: TGTGCCAGCAGTGAAGCGCATACGGAGGCCTATGGCTACACCTTC. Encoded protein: CASSEAHTEAYGYTF.

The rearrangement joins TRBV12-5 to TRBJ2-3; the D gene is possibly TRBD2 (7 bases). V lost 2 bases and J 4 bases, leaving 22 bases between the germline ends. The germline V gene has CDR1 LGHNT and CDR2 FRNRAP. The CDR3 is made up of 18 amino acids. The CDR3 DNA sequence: TGTGCTAGTGGTTTGCTTGAAGGGGGGGCAAAGTCGTCAGATACGCAGTATTTT. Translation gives CASGLLEGGAKSSDTQYF.